Each of the 17 T cell receptor beta chains below was sequenced from the same sample in a study of CD8 T cells in Susac syndrome. cDNA came from about 0.51 to 1 ug RNA primed by random hexamers. Using its own MiXCR run on the immunoSEQ multiplex PCR reads, TCRdb lists one record per CDR3 protein. The profile shows 160,000 or so distinct CDR3 sequences, approximately 96% of them singletons. Sequencing was performed on CD4+ T cells from PBMCs. The receptors were gathered from a human donor with Susac syndrome.

V and J are TRBV29-1 and TRBJ2-3; no firm D call. Trimming removed 4 bases at V and 0 bases at J, with 2 bases between. This CDR3 spans 11 amino acids. Germline V gene data show CDR1 as SQVTM and CDR2 as ANQGSEA. CDR3 DNA sequence: TGCAGCGTTGCCAGCACAGATACGCAGTATTTT. It yields the protein CSVASTDTQYF.

The rearrangement links TRBV23-1 to TRBJ2-3; TRBD1 might be the D (5 bases). TRBV23-1 is an ORF, with its function uncertain. The CDR3 has 16 residues. Between the trimmed V and J ends, which lost 0 bases and 2 bases, there was a span of 12 bases. CDR3 DNA sequence: TGCGCCAGCAGTCAATCGAAGCAGGACATCACAGATACGCAGTATTTT. The encoded protein is CASSQSKQDITDTQYF.

V and J are TRBV29-1 and TRBJ2-3, with D perhaps assigned TRBD1 or TRBD2 (5 bases each). The germline CDR1 and CDR2 sequences are SQVTM and ANQGSEA. V dropped 7 bases and J dropped 6 bases, with 17 bases sitting between them. The CDR3 has 13 amino acids. DNA for the CDR3: TGCAGCGGGGGACCCAGGGCAGCTGATACGCAGTATTTT. Protein sequence: CSGGPRAADTQYF.

The J gene is TRBJ1-2, the V gene TRBV21-1; TRBD1 is the table's D call and was not checked against the DNA. TRBV21-1 is tagged as a pseudogene. There are 16 residues in the CDR3. CDR3 sequence: CASSNDDREYYYGYTF. In DNA, the CDR3 is TGTGCCAGCAGCAATGATGACAGGGAGTATTACTATGGCTACACCTTC.

This clonotype was seen only once. The genes are TRBV15 and TRBJ2-1, with 13 bases matching TRBD2. The CDR3 is 17 residues long. V shed 3 bases and J 4 bases; nucleotides not matched to a gene: 6. CDR1 LNHNV and CDR2 YYDKDF come from the germline V gene (reference sequence). The CDR3 DNA sequence: TGTGCCACCAGCAGTCCCCGACTAGCGGGGGGATACAATGAGCAGTTCTTC. Its translation: CATSSPRLAGGYNEQFF.

The V call is TRBV12-3 or TRBV12-4, the J call TRBJ1-6; D is uncertain. V gave up 8 bases and J gave up 7 bases, with 12 bases separating them. This CDR3 has 13 amino acids. CDR3 sequence reads: CASRRTENSPLHF. CDR3 DNA sequence: TGTGCCAGCCGCCGGACCGAAAATTCACCCCTCCACTTT.

V and J are TRBV10-3 and TRBJ2-5; D may be TRBD2 (5 bases). The CDR3 spans 12 residues. V lost 11 bases, J lost 3 bases, and 13 bases lay in between. The germline V gene has CDR1 ENHRY and CDR2 SYGVKD. In DNA form, the CDR3 reads TGTGCCGCCGAGGACGGGGAAGAGACCCAGTACTTC. Translated: CAAEDGEETQYF.

The chain couples TRBV7-6 to TRBJ2-1; tentative D call: TRBD2 (6 bases). With 1 base removed from V and 5 bases from J, the gap between germline ends came to 9 bases. Germline V gene data show CDR1 as SGHVS and CDR2 as FNYEAQ. There are 14 residues in the CDR3. This CDR3 reads CASSLVLAHNEQFF. DNA of the CDR3: TGTGCCAGCAGCTTAGTGCTAGCGCACAATGAGCAGTTCTTC.

V usage is TRBV29-1 and J usage is TRBJ1-5; 7 positions agree with TRBD1. V lost 4 bases, J lost 4 bases, and 10 bases stayed unmatched. Germline V gene sequence: CDR1 SQVTM, CDR2 ANQGSEA. The CDR3 covers 15 residues. CDR3: CSVARDSDGNQPQHF. Written as DNA, the CDR3 is TGCAGCGTTGCCCGGGACAGTGACGGGAATCAGCCCCAGCATTTT.

The chain uses TRBV20-1 and TRBJ2-5; 8 nucleotides match TRBD2. The V and J ends lost 6 bases and 5 bases, in that order; junction bases with no gene match: 8. There are 13 residues in the CDR3. Germline CDR1 and CDR2: DFQATT and SNEGSKA (reference sequence). The CDR3: CSARSSGTETQYF. Here the CDR3 DNA reads TGCAGTGCCCGGAGTAGCGGGACGGAGACCCAGTACTTC.

The CDR3 loop reads CASSLGQDYGYTF. The CDR3 nucleotides are TGTGCCAGCAGCTTGGGTCAGGACTATGGCTACACCTTC. The chain joins TRBV5-6 to TRBJ1-2; D unresolved. This CDR3 region has 13 residues. V lost 0 bases and J 3 bases, leaving 6 bases between the germline ends. Germline V gene lookup returns CDR1 SGHDT and CDR2 YYEEEE.

The chain carries TRBV12-3 or TRBV12-4 and TRBJ2-5; D ambiguous. V was cut by 3 bases and J by 5 bases, with 7 bases left in between. The CDR3 extends over 12 amino acids. CDR3 sequence reads: CASSFGPETQYF. CDR3 DNA sequence: TGTGCCAGCAGTTTCGGCCCGGAGACCCAGTACTTC.

The CDR3 sequence: CASSLGPDRDYGYTF. The CDR3, as DNA: TGTGCCAGCAGCTTAGGTCCCGACAGGGACTATGGCTACACCTTC. J is TRBJ1-2 and V is TRBV5-6; 7 bases line up with TRBD1. The CDR3 loop spans 15 amino acids. The J segment lost 3 bases and the V segment lost 2 bases, leaving 7 bases of the junction unmatched. Per the germline V gene, CDR1 is SGHDT and CDR2 is YYEEEE.

The CDR3 here is CASSPRQGGGELFF. CDR3 coding DNA: TGTGCCAGCAGCCCCCGACAGGGAGGCGGGGAGCTGTTTTTT. The rearrangement uses TRBV11-3 and TRBJ2-2, with D maybe TRBD1 (7 bases). This CDR3 is built from 14 residues. The germline CDR1 and CDR2 sequences are SGHNT and YENEEA. Trimming removed 5 bases at V and 7 bases at J, with 14 bases between.

Concerning this clonotype itself: A junction boundary mismatches the germline segment, possibly from a read error. This rearrangement joins TRBV6-2 or TRBV6-3 to TRBJ2-1; 14 bases are a match to TRBD2. Germline CDR1 is MNHEY and CDR2 is SVGEGT. This CDR3 contains 13 residues. This CDR3 is CASRLAGGFEQFF. The CDR3 region has the DNA TGTGCCAGTCGACTAGCGGGGGGGTTTGAGCAATTCTTC.

The V gene is TRBV20-1, the J gene TRBJ2-1; D possibly corresponds to TRBD2 (6 bases). Looked up from germline, CDR1 is DFQATT and CDR2 is SNEGSKA (reference sequence). Between the trimmed V and J ends, which lost 5 bases and 8 bases, there was a span of 22 bases. This CDR3 comprises 15 residues. CDR3 sequence: CSAPPGLTEGHEQFF. The CDR3 DNA follows: TGCAGTGCTCCCCCCGGACTAACCGAGGGGCATGAGCAGTTCTTC.

The chain uses TRBV7-9 and TRBJ2-5, with D unresolved. Germline values: CDR1 SEHNR, CDR2 FQNEAQ (reference sequence). V lost 4 bases, J lost 2 bases, and 14 bases lay in between. This CDR3 contains 15 residues. In DNA form, the CDR3 reads TGTGCCAGCAGCTGGGCCGTCGGCAGGCAAGAGACCCAGTACTTC. Translation: CASSWAVGRQETQYF.